This T cell receptor (beta chain) was identified in a study of cytomegalovirus exposure and HLA in healthy donors. Turning to the study itself: In a later analysis, the 90 to 150 validation repertoires were reported to have used the same platform as the roughly 730 first-cohort repertoires.

A word on this clone: The antigen is unknown.

Sequenced by immunoSEQ multiplex PCR; TCRdb stores in-frame clones only, minus some. The table shows about 150,000 clones, with 75% to 90% occurring only once. CDR3 length: 16 residues. Losses at the gene ends were 2 bases for V and 4 bases for J; bases not matched to a gene: 11. CDR1 and CDR2 from the germline V gene are SGHRS and YFSETQ. Study-wide findings and caveats: In vitro work confirmed that a few CMV-associated chains recognize CMV antigens. According to the study, 160 or so TCR beta chains were cytomegalovirus-associated.

This receptor was taken from a man between 18 and 29 years old in good health and CMV-seropositive. The V gene is TRBV5-1, the J gene TRBJ2-5, with 7 bases lining up with TRBD2. Sequenced material: PBMCs. Here the CDR3 DNA reads TGCGCCAGCAGCTTAATGAGGGGCGGGGGAGGAGAGACCCAGTACTTC. Protein product: CASSLMRGGGGETQYF.